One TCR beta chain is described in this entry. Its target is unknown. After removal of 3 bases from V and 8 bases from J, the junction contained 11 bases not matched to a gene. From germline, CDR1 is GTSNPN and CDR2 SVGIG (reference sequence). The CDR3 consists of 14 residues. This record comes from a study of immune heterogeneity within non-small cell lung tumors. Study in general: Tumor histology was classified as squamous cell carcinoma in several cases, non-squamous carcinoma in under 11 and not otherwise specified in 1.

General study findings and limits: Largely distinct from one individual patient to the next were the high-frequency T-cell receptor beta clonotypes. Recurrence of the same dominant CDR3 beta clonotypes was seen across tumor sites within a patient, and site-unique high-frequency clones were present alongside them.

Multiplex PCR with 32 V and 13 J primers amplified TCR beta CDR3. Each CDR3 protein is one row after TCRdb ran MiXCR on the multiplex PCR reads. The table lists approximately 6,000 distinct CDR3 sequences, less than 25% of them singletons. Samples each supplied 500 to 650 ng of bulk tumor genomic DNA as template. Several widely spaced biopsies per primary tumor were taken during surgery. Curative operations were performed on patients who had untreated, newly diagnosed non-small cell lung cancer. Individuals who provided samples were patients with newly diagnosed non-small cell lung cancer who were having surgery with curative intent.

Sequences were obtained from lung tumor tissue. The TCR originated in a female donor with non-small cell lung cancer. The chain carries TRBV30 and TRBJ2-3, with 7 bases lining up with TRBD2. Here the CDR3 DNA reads TGTGCCTGGAGCCCTGGACTAGTGGGAGTTACGCAGTATTTT. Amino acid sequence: CAWSPGLVGVTQYF.